This T cell receptor beta chain was captured by sequencing in a study of blood T cell repertoires in COVID-19. Study details: Samples came from the United States, Italy and Spain, spanning acute and convalescent COVID-19. The analysed material was cDNA or gDNA that came from T cells, B-cell-depleted T cells, or PBMCs.

In germline, CDR1 is SGHRS, CDR2 YFSETQ. This CDR3 spans 15 amino acids. Germline trimming cut 4 bases from V and 5 bases from J; bases unmatched to any gene: 7. Authors' methods: Researchers report that nucleated cell counts were estimated from reference gene primer amplification. Measured with immunoSEQ multiplex PCR; TCRdb has only the in-frame clones, and not every one. The V and J calls and clone size are taken from that table; D and trimming were inferred from the DNA. In the table there are more than 150,000 clones, approximately 80% of which are singletons. Sequencing was done on a sample of peripheral blood. This clonotype was sampled from a woman in her fifties or sixties with acute or convalescent COVID-19. The chain recombines TRBV5-1 with TRBJ2-3, with 10 bases matching TRBD1. CDR3 amino acids: CASSTSGTGVDTQYF. DNA for the CDR3: TGCGCCAGCAGCACCTCCGGGACAGGGGTAGATACGCAGTATTTT.